This is a list of T cell receptor beta chains from one sample in a study of OX40 agonist ivuxolimab in advanced cancers. TCRdb keeps only in-frame clones here, not all; method: immunoSEQ multiplex PCR. The profile shows 60,000 or so clones, around 88% of them singletons. The source material was CD4+ or CD8+ T cells sorted from blood, sampled in a trial of the OX40 agonist ivuxolimab. These receptors came from an adult with an advanced solid tumor such as melanoma, head and neck, liver or kidney cancer. The CDR3 runs from the conserved cysteine through the conserved F or W. Fields, in order: V gene, J gene, clone size, D gene, CDR3 DNA, CDR3 protein. D genes are given only for firm matches. Expanded clones get a size class; other rows say once, few or many, or leave the size out.

TRBV28,TRBJ1-3,once,-,TGTGCCAGCAGCCCCCTGGTTGACACCATATATTTT,CASSPLVDTIYF
TRBV15,TRBJ2-3,-,-,TGTGCCACCAGCCCAAGCGGAGGCGGCCGCCATACGCAGTATTTT,CATSPSGGGRHTQYF
TRBV14,TRBJ1-5,-,TRBD1,TGTGCCAGCAGCCAAGAGGGGACAGGGGGGGGCAATCAGCCCCAGCATTTT,CASSQEGTGGGNQPQHF
TRBV28,TRBJ1-1,few,TRBD1,TGTGCCAGCAGCCTGACAGGGTTCAAAGCTTTCTTT,CASSLTGFKAFF
TRBV25-1,TRBJ2-7,once,-,TGTGCCAGCAGTTATACCGGGACCCCTCTGAACTTC,CASSYTGTPLNF
TRBV11-2,TRBJ2-7,-,-,TGTGCCAGCAGCTTAGGCACGGGACCCACCTACGAGCAGTACTTC,CASSLGTGPTYEQYF
TRBV7-9,TRBJ1-2,once,-,TGTGCCAGCAGCCCGGGAGGTCAGAACTATGGCTACACCTTC,CASSPGGQNYGYTF
TRBV18,TRBJ1-5,-,-,TGTGCCAGCTCATCCAATAGGGGAGATCAGCCCCAGCATTTT,CASSSNRGDQPQHF
TRBV7-2,TRBJ2-7,-,-,TGTGCCAGCAGCTTAGAAGGGGGGTTCTACGAGCAGTACTTC,CASSLEGGFYEQYF
TRBV5-5,TRBJ1-4,-,TRBD1,TGTGCCAGCAGGCCCACAGGGGGCACTAATGAAAAACTGTTTTTT,CASRPTGGTNEKLFF
TRBV7-8,TRBJ1-4,-,-,TGTGCCAGCAGCTTAGGGACAGAACGTGAAAAACTGTTTTTT,CASSLGTEREKLFF
TRBV10-3,TRBJ2-3,-,TRBD1,TGTGCCATCAGTAAAGACAGGGAAAACACAGATACGCAGTATTTT,CAISKDRENTDTQYF
TRBV5-5,TRBJ1-2,-,-,TGTGCCAGCAGCTTGGGCAGGGTAGATGGCTACACCTTC,CASSLGRVDGYTF
TRBV5-1,TRBJ1-3,-,-,TGCGCCAGCAGCCCCGGGACGGAAGGAAACACCATATATTTT,CASSPGTEGNTIYF
TRBV5-4,TRBJ2-2,-,TRBD2,TGTGCCAGCAGCTTAAGCGGGGGGGCGGACACCGGGGAGCTGTTTTTT,CASSLSGGADTGELFF
TRBV19,TRBJ2-7,-,-,TGTGCCAGTAGCACCACCGGCATGCACGAGCAGTACTTC,CASSTTGMHEQYF
TRBV7-9,TRBJ1-3,-,TRBD1,TGTGCCAGCACCTCGGGTGGACAGGGGAGGACCACCATATATTTT,CASTSGGQGRTTIYF
TRBV7-8,TRBJ2-4,-,TRBD1,TGTGCCAGCAGCTTAGTCGGGGACAGGGTCAAAAACATTCAGTACTTC,CASSLVGDRVKNIQYF
TRBV10-1,TRBJ2-1,-,-,TGCGCCAGCAGTCCCTCGGCGGGCAATGAGCAGTTCTTC,CASSPSAGNEQFF
TRBV7-8,TRBJ1-2,-,TRBD1,TGTGCCAGCAGCTTGGCGGACAGGGGCCACTATGGCTACACCTTC,CASSLADRGHYGYTF
TRBV6-1,TRBJ1-1,-,-,TGTGCCAGCAGTGAAAGGACAGAAGCTTTCTTT,CASSERTEAFF
TRBV2,TRBJ1-5,-,TRBD1,TGTGCCAGCAGCGATCGGGACAGACAATATCAGCCCCAGCATTTT,CASSDRDRQYQPQHF
TRBV30,TRBJ2-7,-,-,TGTGCCAGCCAAAAGGGGACCGTATACGAGCAGTACTTC,CASQKGTVYEQYF
TRBV7-8,TRBJ2-4,once,-,TGTGCCAGCAGCTTAGGACAGGCAGTAGCCAAAAACATTCAGTACTTC,CASSLGQAVAKNIQYF
TRBV30,TRBJ1-4,-,TRBD1,TGTGCCTGGAGTGGGACAGGGTCTAATGAAAAACTGTTTTTT,CAWSGTGSNEKLFF
TRBV12-5,TRBJ2-2,-,-,TGTGCTAGTGGTTTGGGGGTAGGGGCTGGGGCCGGGGAGCTGTTTTTT,CASGLGVGAGAGELFF
TRBV5-6,TRBJ2-1,few,-,TGTGCCAGCAGTTGGGGGTCCAGCGACGCGTACAATGAGCAGTTCTTC,CASSWGSSDAYNEQFF
TRBV7-2,TRBJ1-1,-,-,TGTGCCAGCAGCTCAGGCAGGAACACTGAAGCTTTCTTT,CASSSGRNTEAFF
TRBV7-3,TRBJ2-3,-,TRBD1,TGTGCCAGCAGCTTATCAGGGGGTAGGACAGATACGCAGTATTTT,CASSLSGGRTDTQYF